The clone carrying this T cell receptor beta chain occurred a few times. Its target is unknown. This sample was included in a study of early T cells in non-severe SARS-CoV-2 infection. Study overall: RNA in bulk from unsorted whole blood was sequenced, and chains were unpaired. Study results and limitations: VDJdb matching favored anti-spike CD8 responses, missing private and CD4 specificities.

Individual cDNA molecules were tagged with unique molecular identifiers, the study reported. TCRdb reprocessed the 5' RACE reads via MiXCR and lists one record per CDR3 protein. The sample records 50,000 to 60,000 distinct CDR3 sequences, 12% being singletons. In germline, CDR1 is ENHRY, CDR2 SYGVKD. The CDR3 is made up of 15 amino acids. After removal of 0 bases from V and 3 bases from J, the junction contained 0 bases not matched to a gene. The clonotype originates from an adult who was a healthcare worker with PCR-confirmed SARS-CoV-2 infection or an uninfected control (not recorded which). The chain has TRBV10-3 and TRBJ2-1; 9 bases are shared with TRBD2. Sequencing was performed on whole blood. CDR3 bases: TGTGCCATCAGTGAGTCTAGCGGGGGCTACAATGAGCAGTTCTTC. This sequence encodes CAISESSGGYNEQFF.